These T cell receptor beta chains were read from a single sample in a study of blood T cells in healthy people across ages. TCRdb recomputed calls from the 5' RACE reads with MiXCR, one row per CDR3 protein. The data contain 550,000 to 750,000 distinct CDR3 sequences, around 20% of them seen just once; the ten biggest clones take up about 3.6%. Material: blood. The receptors were gathered from a man in his 70s in good health. CDR3s include the opening cysteine and the closing phenylalanine or tryptophan. Each record gives: V gene, D gene, J gene, clone size, CDR3 DNA, CDR3 protein. D genes are given only for firm matches. Rows may omit the clone size; those that give it use once, few, many or a size class.

v_call: TRBV9; d_call: TRBD2; j_call: TRBJ2-2; clone_size: -; cdr3_nt: TGTGCCAGCAGCACAGCGGGAGGAAACACCGGGGAGCTGTTTTTT; cdr3_aa: CASSTAGGNTGELFF
v_call: TRBV7-9; d_call: TRBD2; j_call: TRBJ2-3; clone_size: once; cdr3_nt: TGTGCCAGCAGCTTTAGTCGGGGGACTAGCGGGACAGGAGATACGCAGTATTTT; cdr3_aa: CASSFSRGTSGTGDTQYF
v_call: TRBV6-2/TRBV6-3; d_call: -; j_call: TRBJ2-7; clone_size: many; cdr3_nt: TGTGCCAGCAGCCACGGGCAGGGACTGAGCTCCTACGAGCAGTACTTC; cdr3_aa: CASSHGQGLSSYEQYF
v_call: TRBV5-1; d_call: -; j_call: TRBJ2-5; clone_size: few; cdr3_nt: TGCGCCAGCAGAAAGGGTCCGGAAGAGACCCAGTACTTC; cdr3_aa: CASRKGPEETQYF
v_call: TRBV28; d_call: -; j_call: TRBJ2-5; clone_size: many; cdr3_nt: TGTGCCAGCAGTTTCCCCGGGCAAGAGACCCAGTACTTC; cdr3_aa: CASSFPGQETQYF
v_call: TRBV4-1; d_call: TRBD1; j_call: TRBJ2-2; clone_size: -; cdr3_nt: TGCGCCAGCAGCCCGGGACAGGAGTTCACCGGGGAGCTGTTTTTT; cdr3_aa: CASSPGQEFTGELFF
v_call: TRBV14; d_call: TRBD1; j_call: TRBJ2-5; clone_size: many; cdr3_nt: TGTGCCAGCAGCCCAGCACAGGGGATGACCCAGTACTTC; cdr3_aa: CASSPAQGMTQYF
v_call: TRBV20-1; d_call: TRBD1; j_call: TRBJ1-4; clone_size: -; cdr3_nt: TGCAGTGCTTACAGGGGAACAACTAATGAAAAACTGTTTTTT; cdr3_aa: CSAYRGTTNEKLFF
v_call: TRBV5-1; d_call: -; j_call: TRBJ2-1; clone_size: few; cdr3_nt: TGCGCCAGCAGCCCGGGGTGGGGCAATGAGCAGTTCTTC; cdr3_aa: CASSPGWGNEQFF
v_call: TRBV15; d_call: -; j_call: TRBJ2-1; clone_size: few; cdr3_nt: TGTGCCACCAGCTTGGACACCCGCTCCTACAATGAGCAGTTCTTC; cdr3_aa: CATSLDTRSYNEQFF
v_call: TRBV4-3; d_call: -; j_call: TRBJ2-3; clone_size: few; cdr3_nt: TGCGCCAGCAGCCAAGTAAAGGGTCAGGATACGCAGTATTTT; cdr3_aa: CASSQVKGQDTQYF
v_call: TRBV20-1; d_call: TRBD1; j_call: TRBJ2-4; clone_size: few; cdr3_nt: TGCAGTGCTAGCCTGGACAGGAAAAACATTCAGTACTTC; cdr3_aa: CSASLDRKNIQYF
v_call: TRBV9; d_call: -; j_call: TRBJ2-5; clone_size: -; cdr3_nt: TGTGCCAGCAGCGCCGCTCGTGGTTCGGAGGAGACCCAGTACTTC; cdr3_aa: CASSAARGSEETQYF
v_call: TRBV6-1; d_call: -; j_call: TRBJ2-2; clone_size: -; cdr3_nt: TGTGCCAGCAGTGAAACGGGAGTAGGAACCGGGGAGCTGTTTTTT; cdr3_aa: CASSETGVGTGELFF
v_call: TRBV29-1; d_call: TRBD2; j_call: TRBJ2-3; clone_size: -; cdr3_nt: TGCAGCGTTGAGTCCGGGACTAGCGGCACAGATACGCAGTATTTT; cdr3_aa: CSVESGTSGTDTQYF
v_call: TRBV2; d_call: TRBD1; j_call: TRBJ1-2; clone_size: few; cdr3_nt: TGTGCCGGCAGTGACAGGGGGGGCTATGGCTACACCTTC; cdr3_aa: CAGSDRGGYGYTF
v_call: TRBV29-1; d_call: TRBD2; j_call: TRBJ2-3; clone_size: few; cdr3_nt: TGCAGCATCGGACTAGCGGGCCTAGATACGCAGTATTTT; cdr3_aa: CSIGLAGLDTQYF
v_call: TRBV7-2; d_call: TRBD1; j_call: TRBJ1-6; clone_size: -; cdr3_nt: TGTGCCAGCAGCTTAACCGGGACAGGGGAGGATTCACCCCTCCACTTT; cdr3_aa: CASSLTGTGEDSPLHF
v_call: TRBV5-8; d_call: -; j_call: TRBJ1-6; clone_size: -; cdr3_nt: TGTGCCAGCAGCCTAATTTCACGTGGACCGCATAATTCACCCCTCCACTTT; cdr3_aa: CASSLISRGPHNSPLHF
v_call: TRBV7-9; d_call: -; j_call: TRBJ1-1; clone_size: few; cdr3_nt: TGTGCCAGCAGCACATATATGGACACTGAAGCTTTCTTT; cdr3_aa: CASSTYMDTEAFF
v_call: TRBV19; d_call: -; j_call: TRBJ1-1; clone_size: few; cdr3_nt: TGTGCCAGTAGTATTCCCCAGAACACTGAAGCTTTCTTT; cdr3_aa: CASSIPQNTEAFF
v_call: TRBV30; d_call: -; j_call: TRBJ2-1; clone_size: -; cdr3_nt: TGTGCCTGGACTAAAGGGGGGGGTGGCAATGAGCAGTTCTTC; cdr3_aa: CAWTKGGGGNEQFF
v_call: TRBV6-1; d_call: TRBD1; j_call: TRBJ2-7; clone_size: once; cdr3_nt: TGTGCCAGCAGTCCACCGGGACAGGGTTCACTTACCTACGAGCAGTACTTC; cdr3_aa: CASSPPGQGSLTYEQYF
v_call: TRBV7-6; d_call: TRBD2; j_call: TRBJ2-2; clone_size: -; cdr3_nt: TGTGCCAGCAGCTTAGCGGTAGCGGGATACTCGAACACCGGGGAGCTGTTTTTT; cdr3_aa: CASSLAVAGYSNTGELFF
v_call: TRBV5-1; d_call: -; j_call: TRBJ2-2; clone_size: many; cdr3_nt: TGCGCCAGCAGCATAGACAGTCGAGGCACCGGGGAGCTGTTTTTT; cdr3_aa: CASSIDSRGTGELFF
v_call: TRBV11-2; d_call: -; j_call: TRBJ1-4; clone_size: -; cdr3_nt: TGTGCCAGCAGCTTAGGGACGTCAACTAATGAAAAACTGTTTTTT; cdr3_aa: CASSLGTSTNEKLFF
v_call: TRBV5-6; d_call: -; j_call: TRBJ1-1; clone_size: -; cdr3_nt: TGTGCCAGCAGCTTGGGTATGAAGAACACTGAAGCTTTCTTT; cdr3_aa: CASSLGMKNTEAFF
v_call: TRBV5-1; d_call: -; j_call: TRBJ2-1; clone_size: few; cdr3_nt: TGCGCCAGCTCACCTCAGGGCGGGGACCACAATGAGCAGTTCTTC; cdr3_aa: CASSPQGGDHNEQFF
v_call: TRBV3-1; d_call: -; j_call: TRBJ2-5; clone_size: few; cdr3_nt: TGTGCCAGCAGCCAAGGCTCGGGCGGGACTCAAGAGACCCAGTACTTC; cdr3_aa: CASSQGSGGTQETQYF
v_call: TRBV20-1; d_call: TRBD1; j_call: TRBJ2-2; clone_size: few; cdr3_nt: TGCAGTGCCCCCGGGACAGGGACGGGGGAGCTGTTTTTT; cdr3_aa: CSAPGTGTGELFF
v_call: TRBV28; d_call: TRBD1; j_call: TRBJ2-5; clone_size: many; cdr3_nt: TGTGCCAGCAGTGCCCGGGACAGGGGCCTGAAAGAGACCCAGTACTTC; cdr3_aa: CASSARDRGLKETQYF
v_call: TRBV6-1; d_call: -; j_call: TRBJ1-2; clone_size: few; cdr3_nt: TGTGCCAGCAGTCGGTCAGGGAACGGGTTAGTTGACTACACCTTC; cdr3_aa: CASSRSGNGLVDYTF
v_call: TRBV9; d_call: -; j_call: TRBJ2-7; clone_size: few; cdr3_nt: TGTGCCAGCAGCGTCAACGCCAGGGACGAGCAGTACTTC; cdr3_aa: CASSVNARDEQYF
v_call: TRBV5-1; d_call: TRBD2; j_call: TRBJ2-1; clone_size: -; cdr3_nt: TGCGCCAGCAGCTTGGGCGGGGGAGGGACCTCCTACAATGAGCAGTTCTTC; cdr3_aa: CASSLGGGGTSYNEQFF
v_call: TRBV9; d_call: TRBD2; j_call: TRBJ2-7; clone_size: many; cdr3_nt: TGTGCCAGCAGCGTATCGGGAGGGCCCTACGAGCAGTACTTC; cdr3_aa: CASSVSGGPYEQYF